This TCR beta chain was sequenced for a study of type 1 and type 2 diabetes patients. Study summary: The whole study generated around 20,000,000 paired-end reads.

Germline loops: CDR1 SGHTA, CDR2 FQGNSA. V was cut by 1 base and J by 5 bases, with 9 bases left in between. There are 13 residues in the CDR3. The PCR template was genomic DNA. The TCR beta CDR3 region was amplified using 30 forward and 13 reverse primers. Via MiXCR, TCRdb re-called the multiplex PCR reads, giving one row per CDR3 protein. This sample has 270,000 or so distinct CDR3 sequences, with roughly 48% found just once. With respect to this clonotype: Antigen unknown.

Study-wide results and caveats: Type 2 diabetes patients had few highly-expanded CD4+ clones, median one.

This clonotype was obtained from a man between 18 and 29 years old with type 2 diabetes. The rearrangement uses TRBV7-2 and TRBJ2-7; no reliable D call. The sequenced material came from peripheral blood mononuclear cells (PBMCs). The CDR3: CASSLVVGNEQYF. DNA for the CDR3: TGTGCCAGCAGCTTAGTGGTCGGAAACGAGCAGTACTTC.